Presented here are 4 T cell receptor beta chains from one specimen sequenced in a study of shared clonotypes between healthy human individuals (dated by TCRdb to between 2020 and 2021). The method behind the library was the immunoSEQ multiplex PCR assay. TCRdb re-hosts the immuneACCESS table, in-frame sequences only. Its copies lack some clones; in the studies checked, an unresolved V gene accounts for under half of them, and the cause for the rest is not known. A total of some 1.5 million clones appear in this sample, roughly 96% of them only once. More than 0.9% of the sample rests with the top ten. Sequencing was done on a sample of naive CD4+ T cells sorted from blood. What this sample's cell subset or site label stands for: CD45RA+ positively selected. These receptors all come from a man younger than 40 in good health.

The V call is TRBV27, the J call TRBJ2-3; no definite D call. This CDR3 region has 14 residues. The V end was cut by 6 bases, the J end by 0 bases, with 10 bases between. From germline, CDR1 is MNHEY and CDR2 SMNVEV (reference sequence). CDR3 coding DNA: TGTGCCAGCAGATATAGAGCGAGCACAGATACGCAGTATTTT. This gives the protein CASRYRASTDTQYF.

This chain links TRBV5-1 with TRBJ2-7; 7 nucleotides align to TRBD1. CDR1 SGHRS and CDR2 YFSETQ come from the germline V gene. The CDR3 runs to 14 residues. V dropped 3 bases and J dropped 2; count of bases not matched to a gene: 5. CDR3 in amino acids: CASSSRQGPYEQYF. The CDR3 region has the DNA TGCGCCAGCAGCTCCCGACAGGGACCCTACGAGCAGTACTTC. The full variable domain, its missing parts supplied by reference TRBV5-1 and TRBJ2-7, is KAGVTQTPRYLIKTRGQQVTLSCSPISGHRSVSWYQQTPGQGLQFLFEYFSETQRNKGNFPGRFSGRQFSNSRSEMNVSTLELGDSALYLCASSSRQGPYEQYFGPGTRLTVT.

The CDR3: CASSAGTQAQETQYF. The CDR3 DNA reads as TGTGCCAGCAGTGCTGGGACGCAGGCGCAAGAGACCCAGTACTTC. The chain joins TRBV25-1 to TRBJ2-5, with D perhaps assigned TRBD1 or TRBD2 (5 bases each). V lost 4 bases, J lost 2 bases, and 14 bases lay in between. Germline V CDR1 and CDR2: MGHDK, SYGVNS. The CDR3 sequence is 15 residues long.

The chain couples TRBV28 to TRBJ1-1; D call uncertain. CDR1 and CDR2 from the germline V gene are MDHEN and SYDVKM. The CDR3 totals 15 residues. V was pared by 3 bases and J by 1 base, with 12 bases between. The CDR3 DNA is TGTGCCAGCAGTTTCCTGGGTAGCGGGAACACTGAAGCTTTCTTT. This gives the protein CASSFLGSGNTEAFF.